One sample yielded the 14 T cell receptor beta chains listed below, sequenced in a study of CXCR3-negative and CXCR3-positive naive CD8 T cells. General observations from the study: CXCR3-positive naive cells had TRB CDR3s that were more hydrophobic than CXCR3-negative naive cells had.

Their antigens remain unidentified. The libraries of TRB cDNA were constructed through 5' RACE using UMI labels. TCRdb reprocessed the 5' RACE reads, with one entry per CDR3 protein and no DNA. The ten top clones account for around 0.99%, within a sample of around 88,000 distinct CDR3 sequences. The sequenced material came from naive CXCR3+ CD8+ T cells from blood. Subset here: CD45RO-CCR7+CD27+CD95- naive CD8+ T cells expressing CXCR3 (TNR3+). These receptors came from a human donor in good health. Some clones in this sample may be carry-over from other donors' samples.

The V gene is TRBV14, the J gene TRBJ2-1; the TCRdb call, TRBD1, lacks DNA for checking. Germline CDR1 is SGHDN and CDR2 is FVKESK. This CDR3 has 13 amino acids. The CDR3 protein is CASSGQVSNEQFF.

The gene calls are TRBV7-6 and TRBJ2-1. The CDR3 has 13 residues. Germline CDR1 and CDR2: SGHVS and FNYEAQ. CDR3 region: CASGYGLYNEQFF.

This rearrangement joins TRBV4-1 to TRBJ2-3; lacking DNA, the TRBD2 call made by TCRdb goes unchecked. The CDR3 totals 18 residues. Germline V gene sequence: CDR1 MGHRA, CDR2 YSYEKL. This CDR3 reads CASSQGLAGKDSTDTQYF.

CDR3 loop: CAIRRGNTGELFF. The J gene is TRBJ2-2, the V gene TRBV10-3. Germline V gene data show CDR1 as ENHRY and CDR2 as SYGVKD. The length of the CDR3 is 13 residues.

This chain uses TRBV12-3 or TRBV12-4 with TRBJ2-7; TCRdb names TRBD1, which stays unverified in the absence of DNA. The CDR3 totals 12 residues. The CDR3 loop reads CASSLRGFEQYF.

The chain links TRBV29-1 to TRBJ2-5; TCRdb reports TRBD2, a call that lacks DNA to check it against. Germline CDR1 is SQVTM and CDR2 is ANQGSEA. The CDR3 length is 13 residues. Here the CDR3 reads CSVSSANQETQYF. Looking up the rest from reference TRBV29-1 and TRBJ2-5 gives the full variable domain: SAVISQKPSRDICQRGTSLTIQCQVDSQVTMMFWYRQQPGQSLTLIATANQGSEATYESGFVIDKFPISRPNLTFSTLTVSNMSPEDSSIYLCSVSSANQETQYFGPGTRLLVL.

The chain employs TRBV13 and TRBJ2-5; TCRdb picks TRBD1, but there is no DNA to check that call. CDR1 and CDR2 from the germline V gene are PRHDT and FYEKMQ (reference sequence). CDR3 size: 15 residues. CDR3 protein: CASSLNPRGQETQYF.

This rearrangement joins TRBV6-1 to TRBJ2-5; TCRdb's D gene call, TRBD1, goes unchecked for lack of DNA. Germline CDR1 reads MNHNS; CDR2 reads SASEGT. This CDR3 spans 19 amino acids. CDR3 amino acids: CASSEWERRTGENQETQYF.

The chain employs TRBV4-3 and TRBJ2-1; TCRdb's assignment of TRBD1 cannot be checked, as there is no DNA. Germline CDR1 is LGHNA and CDR2 is YSLEER. The CDR3 runs 17 residues. The CDR3 sequence is CASSQDFAGGRLDEQFF.

This chain joins TRBV4-3 and TRBJ2-3. The germline gives CDR1 LGHNA, CDR2 YSLEER. CDR3 length equals 13 residues. CDR3 loop: CASSQGITDTQYF.

The V call is TRBV6-2 or TRBV6-3, the J call TRBJ2-2; TCRdb calls TRBD1, which cannot be checked without DNA. The CDR3 is 17 residues long. Germline CDR1 MNHEY, CDR2 SVGEGT. The CDR3 spells CASSKSWYSGDTGELFF.

The CDR3 here is CASSPGGGGYEQYF. The rearrangement joins TRBV27 to TRBJ2-7; with no DNA, the TCRdb D assignment of TRBD2 cannot be verified. This CDR3 has 14 residues. Germline V lookup: CDR1 MNHEY, CDR2 SMNVEV (reference sequence).

The chain couples TRBV29-1 to TRBJ2-7; TCRdb selects TRBD1, and the lack of DNA leaves this call unchecked. This CDR3 is built from 14 residues. Germline CDR1 and CDR2: SQVTM and ANQGSEA. The CDR3 sequence: CSVEGGQGSYEQYF.

The rearrangement links TRBV19 to TRBJ2-1; the TCRdb D gene call, TRBD1, has no DNA to confirm it. The CDR3 has 13 amino acids. Germline V gene lookup returns CDR1 LNHDA and CDR2 SQIVND (reference sequence). The CDR3 reads CASSPGQNNEQFF. Supplemented by reference TRBV19 and TRBJ2-1, the full variable domain reads DGGITQSPKYLFRKEGQNVTLSCEQNLNHDAMYWYRQDPGQGLRLIYYSQIVNDFQKGDIAEGYSVSREKKESFPLTVTSAQKNPTAFYLCASSPGQNNEQFFGPGTRLTVL.